Described below is a single T cell receptor (beta chain) sequence and its context. Produced via immunoSEQ multiplex PCR; TCRdb's table is partial and in-frame only. This sample carries 200,000 to 300,000 clones, roughly 86% of them seen once, and the ten largest clones take approximately 9.8%. The ends lost 3 bases at V and 8 bases at J; junction bases unmatched: 7. The CDR3 sequence is 14 residues long. Germline V lookup: CDR1 KGHSH, CDR2 LQKENI. This sample is part of a study of blood T cell repertoires in COVID-19. The clonotype was recovered from a middle-aged man who had recovered from COVID-19. V usage is TRBV18 and J usage is TRBJ1-5; 7 nucleotides agree with TRBD1. Material for sequencing was peripheral blood. The CDR3 is CASSPGTGEKPQHF. CDR3 nucleotides: TGTGCCAGCTCACCTGGCACAGGGGAGAAGCCCCAGCATTTT.